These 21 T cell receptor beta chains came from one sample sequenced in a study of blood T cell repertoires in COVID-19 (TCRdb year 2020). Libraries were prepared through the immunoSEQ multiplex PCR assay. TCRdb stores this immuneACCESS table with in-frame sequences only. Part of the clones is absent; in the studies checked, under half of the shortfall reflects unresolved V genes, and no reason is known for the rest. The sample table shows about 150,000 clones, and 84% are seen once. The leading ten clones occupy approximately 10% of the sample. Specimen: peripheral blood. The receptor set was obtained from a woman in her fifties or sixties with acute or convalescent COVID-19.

The chain's CDR3 is CASSPLQGQVTNYGYTF. DNA of the CDR3: TGTGCCAGCTCACCGCTTCAGGGACAGGTCACCAACTATGGCTACACCTTC. The chain recombines TRBV18 with TRBJ1-2, with TRBD1 matching over 8 bases. The CDR3 spans 17 residues. Trimming took 3 bases from V and 2 from J; bases not matched to a gene: 11. CDR1 is KGHSH, CDR2 LQKENI, per germline.

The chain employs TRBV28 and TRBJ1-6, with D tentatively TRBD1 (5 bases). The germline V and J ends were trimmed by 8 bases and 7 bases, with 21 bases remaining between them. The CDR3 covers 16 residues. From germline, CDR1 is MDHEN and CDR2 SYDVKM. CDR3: CASRFQGNRINSPLHF. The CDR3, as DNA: TGTGCCAGCCGATTCCAGGGTAACCGTATAAATTCACCCCTCCACTTT.

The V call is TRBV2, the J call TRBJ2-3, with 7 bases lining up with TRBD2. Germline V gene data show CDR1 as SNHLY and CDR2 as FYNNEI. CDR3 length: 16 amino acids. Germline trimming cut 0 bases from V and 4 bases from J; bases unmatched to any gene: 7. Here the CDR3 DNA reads TGTGCCAGCAGTGAAGCCGCCCGGGAGGTCCCAGATACGCAGTATTTT. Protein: CASSEAAREVPDTQYF.

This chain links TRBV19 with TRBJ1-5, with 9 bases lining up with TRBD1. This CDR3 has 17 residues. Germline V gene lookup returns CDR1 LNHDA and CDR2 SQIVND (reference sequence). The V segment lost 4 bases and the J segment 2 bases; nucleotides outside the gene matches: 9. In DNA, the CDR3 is TGTGCCAGTAGTACCGGGACAGGGATTCAGGGCAATCAGCCCCAGCATTTT. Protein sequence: CASSTGTGIQGNQPQHF.

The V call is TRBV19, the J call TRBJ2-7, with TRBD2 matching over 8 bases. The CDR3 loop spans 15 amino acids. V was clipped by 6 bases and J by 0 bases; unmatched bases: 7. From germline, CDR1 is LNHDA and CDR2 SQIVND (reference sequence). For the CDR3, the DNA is TGTGCCAGTAGCTCCCTAGCGGGCGGCTCCTACGAGCAGTACTTC. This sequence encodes CASSSLAGGSYEQYF.

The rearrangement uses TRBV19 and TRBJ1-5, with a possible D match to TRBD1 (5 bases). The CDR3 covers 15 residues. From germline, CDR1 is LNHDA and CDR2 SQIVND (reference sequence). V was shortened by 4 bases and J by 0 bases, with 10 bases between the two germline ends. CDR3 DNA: TGTGCCAGTAGTAATCGACAGATTAGCAATCAGCCCCAGCATTTT. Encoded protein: CASSNRQISNQPQHF.

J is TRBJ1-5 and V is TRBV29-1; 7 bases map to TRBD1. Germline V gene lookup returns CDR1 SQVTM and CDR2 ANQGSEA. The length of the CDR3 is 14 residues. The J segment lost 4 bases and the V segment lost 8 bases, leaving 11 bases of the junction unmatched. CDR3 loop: CSPSWDRPNQPQHF. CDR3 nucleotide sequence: TGCAGCCCGAGCTGGGACAGACCTAATCAGCCCCAGCATTTT.

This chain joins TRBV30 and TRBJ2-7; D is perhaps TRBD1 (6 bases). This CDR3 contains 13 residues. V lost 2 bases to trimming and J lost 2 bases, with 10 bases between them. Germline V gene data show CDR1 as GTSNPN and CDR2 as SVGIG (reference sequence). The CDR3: CAWSRDTPYEQYF. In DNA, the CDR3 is TGTGCCTGGAGTCGGGACACCCCCTACGAGCAGTACTTC.

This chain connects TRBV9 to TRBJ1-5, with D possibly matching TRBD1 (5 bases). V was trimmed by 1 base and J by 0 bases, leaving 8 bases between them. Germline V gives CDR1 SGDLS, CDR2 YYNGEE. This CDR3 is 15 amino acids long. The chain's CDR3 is CASSVSGNSNQPQHF. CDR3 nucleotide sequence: TGTGCCAGCAGCGTATCAGGGAATAGCAATCAGCCCCAGCATTTT.

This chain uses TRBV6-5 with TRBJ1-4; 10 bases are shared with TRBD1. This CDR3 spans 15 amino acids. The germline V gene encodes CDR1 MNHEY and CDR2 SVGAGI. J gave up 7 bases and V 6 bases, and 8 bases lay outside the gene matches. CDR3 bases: TGTGCCAGCAGCCTAGGGACAGGGGATGGTGAAAAACTGTTTTTT. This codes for CASSLGTGDGEKLFF.

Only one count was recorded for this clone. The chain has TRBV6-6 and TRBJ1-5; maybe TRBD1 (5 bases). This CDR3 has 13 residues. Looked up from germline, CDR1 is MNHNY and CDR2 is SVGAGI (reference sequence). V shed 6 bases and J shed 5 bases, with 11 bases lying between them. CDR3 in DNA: TGTGCCAGCAGCTACGGGGACTATCAGCCCCAGCATTTT. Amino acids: CASSYGDYQPQHF.

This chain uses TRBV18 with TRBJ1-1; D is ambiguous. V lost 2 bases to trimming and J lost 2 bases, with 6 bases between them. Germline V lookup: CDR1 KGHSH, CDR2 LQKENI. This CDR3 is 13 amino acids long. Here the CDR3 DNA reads TGTGCCAGCTCACCAGTCAGAAACACTGAAGCTTTCTTT. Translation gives CASSPVRNTEAFF.

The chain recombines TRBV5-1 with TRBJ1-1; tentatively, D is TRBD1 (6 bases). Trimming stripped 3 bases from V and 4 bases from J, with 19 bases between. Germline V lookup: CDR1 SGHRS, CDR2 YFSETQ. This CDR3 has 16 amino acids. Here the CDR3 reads CASSSQGIRVGTEAFF. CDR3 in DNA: TGCGCCAGCAGCTCACAGGGTATTAGGGTAGGCACTGAAGCTTTCTTT.

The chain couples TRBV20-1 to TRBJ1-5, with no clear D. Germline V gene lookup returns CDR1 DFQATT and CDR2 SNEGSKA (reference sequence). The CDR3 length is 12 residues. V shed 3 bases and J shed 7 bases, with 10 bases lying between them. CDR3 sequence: CSASSPGQPQHF. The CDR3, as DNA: TGCAGTGCTAGTTCCCCGGGGCAGCCCCAGCATTTT.

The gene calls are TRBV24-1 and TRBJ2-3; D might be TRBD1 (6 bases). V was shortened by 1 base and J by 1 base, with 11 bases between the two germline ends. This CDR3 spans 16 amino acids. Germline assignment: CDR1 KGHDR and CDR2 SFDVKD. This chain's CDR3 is CATSDFKAGGTDTQYF. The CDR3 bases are TGTGCCACCAGTGATTTTAAGGCAGGGGGCACAGATACGCAGTATTTT.

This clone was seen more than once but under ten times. The DNA for the CDR3 is TGCGCCAGCAGTCAACCGCCGAGGACAGGGCGCTACGAGCAGTACTTC. The encoded protein is CASSQPPRTGRYEQYF. This chain joins TRBV23-1 and TRBJ2-7, with 8 bases matching TRBD1. TRBV23-1 is sorted into the ORF group, with uncertain function. The CDR3 totals 16 residues. J lost 3 bases, V lost 2 bases, and 9 bases had no gene match.

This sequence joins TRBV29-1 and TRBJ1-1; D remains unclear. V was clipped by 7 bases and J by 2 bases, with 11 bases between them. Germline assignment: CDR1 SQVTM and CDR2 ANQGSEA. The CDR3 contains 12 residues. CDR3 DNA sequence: TGCAGCGCCTCCCGGGGAAACACTGAAGCTTTCTTT. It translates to CSASRGNTEAFF.

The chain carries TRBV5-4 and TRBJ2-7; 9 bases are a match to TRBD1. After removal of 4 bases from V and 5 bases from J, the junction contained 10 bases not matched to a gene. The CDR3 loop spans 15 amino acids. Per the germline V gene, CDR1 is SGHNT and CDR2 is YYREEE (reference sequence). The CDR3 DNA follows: TGTGCCAGCAGCCCGAATCCGGGACAGGGCAACGAGCAGTACTTC. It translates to CASSPNPGQGNEQYF. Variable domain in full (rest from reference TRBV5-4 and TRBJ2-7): ETGVTQSPTHLIKTRGQQVTLRCSSQSGHNTVSWYQQALGQGPQFIFQYYREEENGRGNFPPRFSGLQFPNYSSELNVNALELDDSALYLCASSPNPGQGNEQYFGPGTRLTVT.

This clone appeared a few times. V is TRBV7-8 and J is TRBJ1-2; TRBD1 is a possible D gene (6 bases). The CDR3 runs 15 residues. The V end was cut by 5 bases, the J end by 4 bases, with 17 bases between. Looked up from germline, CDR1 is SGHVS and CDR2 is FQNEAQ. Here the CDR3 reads CASSDTGLPSYGYTF. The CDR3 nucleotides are TGTGCCAGCAGCGATACAGGGCTCCCCTCCTATGGCTACACCTTC.

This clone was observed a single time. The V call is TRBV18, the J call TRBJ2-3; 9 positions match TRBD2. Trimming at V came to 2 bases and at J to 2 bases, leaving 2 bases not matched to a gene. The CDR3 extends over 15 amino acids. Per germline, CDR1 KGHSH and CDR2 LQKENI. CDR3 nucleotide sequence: TGTGCCAGCTCACCAGCGGGGGGGGCCACAGATACGCAGTATTTT. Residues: CASSPAGGATDTQYF.

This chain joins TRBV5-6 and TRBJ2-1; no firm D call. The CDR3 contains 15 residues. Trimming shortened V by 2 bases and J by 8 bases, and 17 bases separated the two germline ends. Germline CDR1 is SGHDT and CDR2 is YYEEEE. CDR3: CASSLGSLRYDEQFF. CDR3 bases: TGTGCCAGCAGCTTAGGCAGCCTCAGGTACGATGAGCAGTTCTTC.